The next 6 T cell receptor beta chains were all read from a single sample in a study of shared clonotypes between healthy human individuals. Some clones are missing from TCRdb's copy, which holds only in-frame ones; the method was immunoSEQ multiplex PCR. This sample has about a million clones, with around 77% found just once. The sample consisted of memory CD4+ T cells from PBMCs. Subset indicated: CD45RA-negative fraction. All receptors come from a man younger than 35 in good health. Some clones in this sample may be carry-over from other donors' samples.

This sequence joins TRBV5-6 and TRBJ2-5; no firm D call. With 0 bases removed from V and 2 bases from J, the gap between germline ends came to 14 bases. The CDR3 spans 16 residues. In germline, CDR1 is SGHDT, CDR2 YYEEEE. CDR3 sequence (DNA): TGTGCCAGCAGCTTGGTGGGTCGGGCGGTTCAAGAGACCCAGTACTTC. It specifies CASSLVGRAVQETQYF.

The chain has TRBV28 and TRBJ1-5, with 9 bases identical to TRBD1. In germline, CDR1 is MDHEN, CDR2 SYDVKM. J lost 7 bases, V lost 6 bases, and 10 bases had no gene match. CDR3 length: 15 residues. The CDR3 spells CASRSGQGSRQPQHF. For the CDR3, the DNA is TGTGCCAGCAGATCTGGACAGGGGAGCAGGCAGCCCCAGCATTTT.

This sequence joins TRBV6-1 and TRBJ2-2; D is unclear. This CDR3 spans 14 amino acids. CDR1 is MNHNS and CDR2 is SASEGT in the germline V gene. The V end was cut by 6 bases, the J end by 1 base, with 9 bases between. CDR3 sequence (DNA): TGTGCCAGCAGAACTATGGGGAACACCGGGGAGCTGTTTTTT. Translation gives CASRTMGNTGELFF.

The chain couples TRBV25-1 to TRBJ2-7; 7 nucleotides match TRBD1. The J segment lost 7 bases and the V segment lost 6 bases, leaving 9 bases of the junction unmatched. The CDR3 extends over 13 amino acids. The V gene's germline CDR1 is MGHDK and CDR2 SYGVNS. CDR3 loop: CASRRQGSGEQYF. The CDR3 nucleotides read TGTGCCAGCAGAAGACAGGGTTCCGGTGAGCAGTACTTC.

This clone was seen more than once but under ten times. The chain joins TRBV6-1 to TRBJ2-3, with D unresolved. Germline lookup yields CDR1 MNHNS and CDR2 SASEGT. The V gene lost 6 bases and the J gene lost 5 bases, with 9 bases spanning the gap. The CDR3 is made up of 12 amino acids. The CDR3 coding sequence is TGTGCCAGCAGGGCCCTTGGAGATACGCAGTATTTT. This sequence encodes CASRALGDTQYF.

This clone was seen many times. The CDR3 nucleotides read TGTGCCAGCAGCCAACTTACAACCCGACAGAGATTTACCTACGAGCAGTACTTC. Its protein is CASSQLTTRQRFTYEQYF. J is TRBJ2-7 and V is TRBV11-2; weak D call: TRBD1 (5 bases). V was pared by 5 bases and J by 2 bases, with 25 bases between. The length of the CDR3 is 18 residues. From germline, CDR1 is SGHAT and CDR2 FQNNGV.